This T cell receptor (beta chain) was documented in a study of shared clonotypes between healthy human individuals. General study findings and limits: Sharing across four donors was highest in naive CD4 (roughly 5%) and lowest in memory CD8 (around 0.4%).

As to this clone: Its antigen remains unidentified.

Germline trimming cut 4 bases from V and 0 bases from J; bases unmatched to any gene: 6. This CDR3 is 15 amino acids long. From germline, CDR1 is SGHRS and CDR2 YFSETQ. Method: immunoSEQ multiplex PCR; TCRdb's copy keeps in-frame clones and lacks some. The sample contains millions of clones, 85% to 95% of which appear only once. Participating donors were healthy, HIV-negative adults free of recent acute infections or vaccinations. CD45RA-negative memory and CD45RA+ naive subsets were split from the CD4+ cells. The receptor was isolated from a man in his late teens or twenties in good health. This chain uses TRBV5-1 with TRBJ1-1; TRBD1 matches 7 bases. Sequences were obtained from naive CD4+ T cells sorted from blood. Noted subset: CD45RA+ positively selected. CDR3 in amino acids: CASSARTGLNTEAFF. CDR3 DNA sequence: TGCGCCAGCAGCGCCCGGACAGGATTGAACACTGAAGCTTTCTTT.